What follows are 26 T cell receptor beta chains derived from one specimen sequenced in a study of Ad26.COV2.S vaccination and SARS-CoV-2 variants. Treatment denoted: 15 to 20 received Ad26.COV2.S at low or high dose, single or two shots; roughly 5 received placebo; per-sample allocation not given. Day 63 following the first vaccine or placebo injection was when the samples were taken. Here immunoSEQ multiplex PCR was the method, and the copy in TCRdb shows in-frame clones only, minus some. Of 380,000 or so clones in the sample, roughly 85% were seen once. The input for sequencing was peripheral blood, taken in a trial of Ad26.COV2.S vaccine versus placebo. These receptors all stem from a person between 18 and 65 years old who received the Ad26.COV2.S COVID-19 vaccine or a placebo.

The chain carries TRBV12-5 and TRBJ1-2, with D hard to call. V was trimmed by 7 bases and J by 5 bases, leaving 11 bases between them. Germline CDR1 reads LGHNT; CDR2 reads FRNRAP. There are 12 residues in the CDR3. The CDR3 sequence: CASASDFYGYTF. The CDR3 nucleotides are TGTGCTAGTGCCTCCGACTTTTATGGCTACACCTTC.

V is TRBV18 and J is TRBJ1-4; no clear D gene. Trimming left V 2 bases short and J 8 bases short, with 6 bases between. This CDR3 has 12 amino acids. Per germline, CDR1 KGHSH and CDR2 LQKENI. CDR3 in DNA: TGTGCCAGCTCACCATCGGGGGAAAAACTGTTTTTT. The encoded protein is CASSPSGEKLFF.

This clone showed up just once. This rearrangement joins TRBV9 to TRBJ1-2; D unresolved. The CDR3 is 14 residues long. In germline, CDR1 is SGDLS, CDR2 YYNGEE. Trimming left V 4 bases short and J 2 bases short, with 12 bases between. The CDR3 region is CASSSRVQNYGYTF. The CDR3, as DNA: TGTGCCAGCAGCTCTCGGGTACAGAACTATGGCTACACCTTC.

The sample holds one count of this clone. The V and J genes are TRBV14 and TRBJ2-5, with D perhaps TRBD1 (6 bases). Looked up from germline, CDR1 is SGHDN and CDR2 is FVKESK. CDR3 size: 14 residues. V lost 5 bases to trimming and J lost 5 bases, with 15 bases between them. As DNA, the CDR3 is TGTGCCAGCAGCAAAAGAGCTCAGGGGGAGACCCAGTACTTC. Residues: CASSKRAQGETQYF.

The chain has TRBV27 and TRBJ2-4, with 7 bases fitting TRBD2. Trimming cost V 3 bases and J 2 bases; bases outside gene matches: 4. The CDR3 loop spans 15 amino acids. Germline values: CDR1 MNHEY, CDR2 SMNVEV (reference sequence). The CDR3 region has the DNA TGTGCCAGCAGTTTTTGGGGGGGGTCCAAAAACATTCAGTACTTC. Amino acids: CASSFWGGSKNIQYF.

The chain employs TRBV12-5 and TRBJ2-2; 11 nucleotides line up with TRBD2. With V trimmed by 3 bases and J by 9 bases, 6 bases remained unmatched. Germline loops: CDR1 LGHNT, CDR2 FRNRAP. The CDR3 spans 15 residues. CDR3 nucleotide sequence: TGTGCTAGTGGTTTTATAACTAGCGGGGGTAGGGAGCTGTTTTTT. Its protein product is CASGFITSGGRELFF.

This clone was observed once. V usage is TRBV9 and J usage is TRBJ2-1; D not certain. Germline V gene lookup returns CDR1 SGDLS and CDR2 YYNGEE. This CDR3 has 15 residues. Trimming left V 0 bases short and J 2 bases short, with 9 bases between. The CDR3 region is CASSVDWGPYNEQFF. The CDR3 nucleotides are TGTGCCAGCAGCGTAGATTGGGGTCCCTACAATGAGCAGTTCTTC.

V gene TRBV27 combines with J gene TRBJ2-7, with TRBD1 matching 8 bases. This CDR3 is 16 amino acids long. The V gene end was trimmed by 0 bases and the J gene end by 1 base; junction bases not matched to a gene: 5. Germline loops: CDR1 MNHEY, CDR2 SMNVEV (reference sequence). CDR3 in amino acids: CASSLSVGQVSYEQYF. The DNA for the CDR3 is TGTGCCAGCAGTTTATCGGTGGGACAGGTATCCTACGAGCAGTACTTC.

The chain joins TRBV6-6 to TRBJ1-1; 11 nucleotides agree with TRBD1. Germline lookup yields CDR1 MNHNY and CDR2 SVGAGI (reference sequence). The CDR3 spans 14 residues. V shed 5 bases and J 6 bases; nucleotides not matched to a gene: 5. For the CDR3, the DNA is TGTGCCAGCAGTCTGAGGGACAGGGGGTCTGAAGCTTTCTTT. The encoded protein is CASSLRDRGSEAFF.

The V call is TRBV15, the J call TRBJ1-1; no firm D call. This CDR3 has 12 amino acids. Germline-derived CDR1 and CDR2 are LNHNV and YYDKDF (reference sequence). Trimming stripped 4 bases from V and 3 bases from J, with 6 bases between. The DNA for the CDR3 is TGTGCCACCAGCAAGGACTACACTGAAGCTTTCTTT. It specifies CATSKDYTEAFF.

The V call is TRBV5-1, the J call TRBJ1-2; D uncertain. The V gene lost 0 bases and the J gene lost 8 bases, with 14 bases spanning the gap. Germline V CDR1 and CDR2: SGHRS, YFSETQ. This CDR3 spans 14 amino acids. CDR3 region: CASSLAGQSGGYTF. In nucleotides, the CDR3 is TGCGCCAGCAGCTTGGCCGGGCAGTCTGGAGGCTACACCTTC.

This chain links TRBV6-2 or TRBV6-3 with TRBJ1-2; no reliable D call. The ends were cut back, 4 bases at V and 6 bases at J, with 6 bases in the middle. The CDR3 has 11 residues. CDR1 MNHEY and CDR2 SVGEGT come from the germline V gene. The CDR3: CASSFGDGYTF. The CDR3 DNA reads TGTGCCAGCAGTTTCGGAGATGGCTACACCTTC.

This clone was seen a handful of times. This chain connects TRBV7-6 to TRBJ2-1; 9 bases align to TRBD2. V gave up 2 bases and J gave up 9 bases; unmatched junction bases: 8. The CDR3 extends over 15 amino acids. From germline, CDR1 is SGHVS and CDR2 FNYEAQ. CDR3 sequence reads: CASSLYSGSGGEQFF. The CDR3 nucleotides are TGTGCCAGCAGCTTATATAGCGGGAGTGGAGGTGAGCAGTTCTTC.

As to this clone: One junction end does not reproduce the germline sequence, and a read error may be involved. The chain recombines TRBV7-7 with TRBJ2-5; D perhaps matches TRBD2 (5 bases). CDR1 is SSHAT, CDR2 FNYEAQ, per germline (reference sequence). The CDR3 contains 17 residues. The CDR3 nucleotides are TGTGCCAGCAGTTTAGGGCCTACTAGACCCCTCCAAGAGACCCAGTACTTC. It codes for CASSLGPTRPLQETQYF. The variable domain in full, completed from reference TRBV7-7 and TRBJ2-5, reads GAGVSQSPRYKVTKRGQDVTLRCDPISSHATLYWYQQALGQGPEFLTYFNYEAQPDKSGLPSDRFSAERPEGSISTLTIQRTEQRDSAMYRCASSLGPTRPLQETQYFGPGTRLLVL.

The chain links TRBV24-1 to TRBJ2-1; 7 bases fit TRBD2. J gave up 8 bases and V 4 bases, and 10 bases lay outside the gene matches. The germline gives CDR1 KGHDR, CDR2 SFDVKD. This CDR3 has 15 residues. The CDR3, as DNA: TGTGCCACCAGTGACCCCCGGGGGGTTGCCGATGAGCAGTTCTTC. Translating gives CATSDPRGVADEQFF.

This chain uses TRBV6-2 or TRBV6-3 with TRBJ1-5; D gene uncertain. V lost 0 bases to trimming and J lost 8 bases, with 14 bases between them. Germline CDR1 reads MNHEY; CDR2 reads SVGEGT. The CDR3 extends over 15 amino acids. The CDR3 nucleotides read TGTGCCAGCAGTTACTCGATTACCGCCGATGAGCCCCAGCATTTT. This gives the protein CASSYSITADEPQHF.

This clone was counted a single time. Possible read error: a much larger clone is one base away. This chain uses TRBV5-6 with TRBJ1-1, with a weak D call TRBD1 (6 bases). V lost 5 bases to trimming and J lost 1 base, with 9 bases between them. Germline CDR1 and CDR2: SGHDT and YYEEEE. CDR3 size: 13 residues. The CDR3 region is CASSLTGNTEAFF. The CDR3 DNA sequence: TGTGCCAGCAGTTTGACAGGGAACACTGAAGCTTTCTTT.

The CDR3 here is CASSQRTLGTSGSTDTQYF. CDR3 sequence (DNA): TGCGCCAGCAGCCAACGCACGCTGGGGACTAGCGGGAGTACAGATACGCAGTATTTT. The J gene is TRBJ2-3, the V gene TRBV4-1; 14 bases are shared with TRBD2. V was clipped by 2 bases and J by 3 bases; unmatched bases: 10. Per germline, CDR1 MGHRA and CDR2 YSYEKL. The CDR3 has 19 residues.

The V and J genes are TRBV2 and TRBJ1-2; 10 nucleotides agree with TRBD1. CDR1 is SNHLY and CDR2 is FYNNEI in the germline V gene. V lost 4 bases, J lost 8 bases, and 4 bases stayed unmatched. The CDR3 totals 13 residues. The CDR3: CASSADRGRGYTF. CDR3 nucleotide sequence: TGTGCCAGCAGTGCCGACAGGGGGCGAGGCTACACCTTC.

The chain uses TRBV28 and TRBJ1-2; 7 bases align to TRBD1. The CDR3 spans 15 residues. J lost 6 bases, V lost 4 bases, and 11 bases had no gene match. Germline CDR1 reads MDHEN; CDR2 reads SYDVKM. Here the CDR3 DNA reads TGTGCCAGCAGTTCCCCGGGACAGCCATCTGATGGCTACACCTTC. It specifies CASSSPGQPSDGYTF.

The genes are TRBV18 and TRBJ2-1; D might be TRBD2 (7 bases). CDR3 length: 16 amino acids. Trimming took 3 bases from V and 9 from J, leaving 21 bases between them. Germline values: CDR1 KGHSH, CDR2 LQKENI. The CDR3 protein is CASSPPGLGGISEQFF. In nucleotides, the CDR3 is TGTGCCAGCTCACCCCCTGGACTAGGGGGGATTAGTGAGCAGTTCTTC.

CDR3 region: CASSWTSGLKETQYF. DNA of the CDR3: TGTGCCAGCTCGTGGACTAGCGGGTTGAAAGAGACCCAGTACTTC. The V gene is TRBV18, the J gene TRBJ2-5, with 11 bases matching TRBD2. J was trimmed by 3 bases and V by 6 bases; bases with no gene match: 6. This CDR3 is built from 15 residues. Germline V gene sequence: CDR1 KGHSH, CDR2 LQKENI.

The sample holds a few counts of this clone. The chain is built from TRBV20-1 and TRBJ2-5; tentatively, D is TRBD1 (6 bases). Germline V lookup: CDR1 DFQATT, CDR2 SNEGSKA (reference sequence). V lost 3 bases and J 3 bases, leaving 11 bases between the germline ends. This CDR3 comprises 13 residues. CDR3 nucleotides: TGCAGTGCTAGTCCAGGGGCGGAAGAGACCCAGTACTTC. It translates to CSASPGAEETQYF.

The V and J genes are TRBV7-9 and TRBJ1-3, with a weak D call TRBD1 (5 bases). The CDR3 is made up of 13 amino acids. CDR1 and CDR2 (germline): SEHNR, FQNEAQ (reference sequence). The V end lost 9 bases, the J end lost 2 bases, and 11 bases lay between the germline ends. The CDR3, as DNA: TGTGCCAGGAGGGGACGAACTGGAAACACCATATATTTT. It specifies CARRGRTGNTIYF.

This chain joins TRBV2 and TRBJ1-2; D unresolved. Germline CDR1 and CDR2: SNHLY and FYNNEI. This CDR3 comprises 13 residues. Trimming removed 4 bases from V and 8 bases from J, with 14 bases in between. CDR3 in amino acids: CASSVGETGGYTF. For the CDR3, the DNA is TGTGCCAGCAGTGTTGGGGAAACGGGCGGCTACACCTTC.

The chain links TRBV5-1 to TRBJ2-3, with TRBD2 identical over 16 bases. The CDR3 extends over 17 amino acids. Germline values: CDR1 SGHRS, CDR2 YFSETQ. V shed 4 bases, J shed 3 bases, and the junction held 5 bases outside the gene matches. This CDR3 reads CASSPGLAGGQTDTQYF. The CDR3 DNA reads as TGCGCCAGCAGCCCGGGACTAGCGGGGGGGCAAACAGATACGCAGTATTTT.